This T cell receptor beta chain was recovered during a study of T cells after yellow fever vaccination. Findings and caveats of the study: High-abundance clonotypes from the bulk population could contaminate FACS-sorted repertoires. Subsequent booster samples again held most clones from primary vaccination (roughly 96% CD4, about 90% CD8).

The V segment lost 6 bases and the J segment 5 bases; nucleotides outside the gene matches: 9. The CDR3 has 14 amino acids. CDR1 and CDR2 from the germline V gene are MDHEN and SYDVKM. From the 5' RACE reads, TCRdb called clonotypes with MiXCR, one entry per CDR3 protein. Among a few hundred thousand distinct CDR3 sequences listed, around 6.8% were seen once. Only a few counts were recorded for this clonotype. Its specificity is not known. The chain couples TRBV28 to TRBJ2-5, with TRBD1 matching over 7 bases. This clonotype was obtained from a man younger than 35 who received the YFV17D yellow fever vaccine. This specimen consisted of PBMCs, obtained roughly 45 days after the first yellow fever vaccination. The CDR3 bases are TGTGCCAGCAGCTCCCCGGACAGGCATGAGACCCAGTACTTC. It specifies CASSSPDRHETQYF. Full variable domain (rest looked up from reference TRBV28 and TRBJ2-5): DVKVTQSSRYLVKRTGEKVFLECVQDMDHENMFWYRQDPGLGLRLIYFSYDVKMKEKGDIPEGYSVSREKKERFSLILESASTNQTSMYLCASSSPDRHETQYFGPGTRLLVL.